Below are 11 T cell receptor beta chains sequenced from a single sample in a study of blood T cell repertoires in COVID-19. Sequenced by immunoSEQ multiplex PCR; TCRdb stores in-frame clones only, minus some. The sample yields roughly 150,000 clones, 80% to 90% seen once. Specimen: peripheral blood. The receptors were sampled from a woman in her forties with acute or convalescent COVID-19.

The J gene is TRBJ2-1, the V gene TRBV6-1; 7 bases line up with TRBD2. The CDR3 is 16 amino acids. Germline V lookup: CDR1 MNHNS, CDR2 SASEGT. V lost 3 bases and J lost 1; bases outside the gene matches: 6. CDR3 sequence reads: CASSDVAGRSYNEQFF. The CDR3 DNA sequence: TGTGCCAGCAGTGACGTAGCGGGCCGGTCCTACAATGAGCAGTTCTTC.

V gene TRBV3-1 (or the pseudogene TRBV3-2) combines with J gene TRBJ2-4; perhaps TRBD1 as D (5 bases). The CDR3 has 15 amino acids. V lost 2 bases, J lost 8 bases, and 16 bases lay in between. CDR1 and CDR2 from the germline V gene are LGHDT and YNNKEL (reference sequence). CDR3 bases: TGTGCCAGCAGCCAAAACCTCGGCACAGGTGACATTCAGTACTTC. Its protein is CASSQNLGTGDIQYF.

This clone has just one count. The chain recombines TRBV12-2 with TRBJ1-6; TRBD1, the table's D call, lacks a check against the DNA. TRBV12-2 is assigned pseudogene status. The CDR3 runs 15 residues. In DNA form, the CDR3 reads TGTGCAAGTCGCTACCAAGACAGGGGCACCTCACCCCTCCACTTT. Translating it yields CASRYQDRGTSPLHF.

The chain couples TRBV27 to TRBJ1-5; weak D call: TRBD1 (6 bases). The CDR3 runs to 15 residues. CDR1 and CDR2 from the germline V gene are MNHEY and SMNVEV (reference sequence). V shed 4 bases and J shed 1 base, with 11 bases lying between them. As DNA, the CDR3 is TGTGCCAGCAGTTCGGACAGTTCGAGCAATCAGCCCCAGCATTTT. This codes for CASSSDSSSNQPQHF.

J is TRBJ2-1 and V is TRBV5-1, with 7 bases identical to TRBD2. V lost 0 bases to trimming and J lost 5 bases; unmatched junction nucleotides: 5. Per the germline V gene, CDR1 is SGHRS and CDR2 is YFSETQ. The CDR3 is 15 amino acids. CDR3 nucleotide sequence: TGCGCCAGCAGCTTGGCCGCGGGGGTACACAATGAGCAGTTCTTC. Encoded protein: CASSLAAGVHNEQFF.

V gene TRBV7-3 combines with J gene TRBJ2-3; 7 bases match TRBD2. The CDR3 sequence is 15 residues long. V was pared by 2 bases and J by 1 base, with 3 bases of the junction left unmatched. Germline lookup yields CDR1 SGHTA and CDR2 FQGTGA. The CDR3 is CASSLWGGGTDTQYF. CDR3 in DNA: TGTGCCAGCAGCTTATGGGGGGGAGGCACAGATACGCAGTATTTT. Complete variable domain (other parts from reference TRBV7-3 and TRBJ2-3): GAGVSQTPSNKVTEKGKYVELRCDPISGHTALYWYRQSLGQGPEFLIYFQGTGAADDSGLPNDRFFAVRPEGSVSTLKIQRTERGDSAVYLCASSLWGGGTDTQYFGPGTRLTVL.

V gene TRBV7-8 combines with J gene TRBJ2-2; tentatively, D is TRBD2 (6 bases). The CDR3 is made up of 16 amino acids. V lost 5 bases to trimming and J lost 7 bases, with 20 bases between them. Germline V CDR1 and CDR2: SGHVS, FQNEAQ. In DNA, the CDR3 is TGTGCCAGCAGCCAGGGACCCCAAGCGGGCGGCGGGGAGCTGTTTTTT. It is translated as CASSQGPQAGGGELFF. Complete variable domain (other parts from reference TRBV7-8 and TRBJ2-2): GAGVSQSPRYKVAKRGQDVALRCDPISGHVSLFWYQQALGQGPEFLTYFQNEAQLDKSGLPSDRFFAERPEGSVSTLKIQRTQQEDSAVYLCASSQGPQAGGGELFFGEGSRLTVL.

The CDR3 DNA reads as TGTGCCAGCAGCTTAACCGAGGGTACGCAGTATTTT. This codes for CASSLTEGTQYF. The chain recombines TRBV7-9 with TRBJ2-3; D might be TRBD2 (5 bases). Germline V gene sequence: CDR1 SEHNR, CDR2 FQNEAQ (reference sequence). Trimming shortened V by 2 bases and J by 8 bases, and 8 bases separated the two germline ends. The CDR3 contains 12 residues.

The chain is built from TRBV5-5 and TRBJ1-5, with 11 positions matching TRBD1. CDR1 is SGHKS, CDR2 YYEKEE, per germline (reference sequence). V lost 0 bases, J lost 8 bases, and 4 bases stayed unmatched. This CDR3 has 15 residues. The CDR3 loop reads CASSLGDRGVEPQHF. The DNA for the CDR3 is TGTGCCAGCAGCTTGGGGGACAGGGGGGTTGAGCCCCAGCATTTT.

The chain uses TRBV12-2 and TRBJ2-1; whether TRBD2, the table's D call, matches the DNA was not checked. TRBV12-2 is a listed pseudogene. The CDR3 is made up of 21 amino acids. The chain's CDR3 is CASRSCVLAGVTKGVYNEQFF. The CDR3 region has the DNA TGTGCAAGTCGCTCCTGTGTGCTGGCGGGAGTAACAAAAGGGGTTTACAATGAGCAGTTCTTC.

V and J are TRBV7-3 and TRBJ1-2; D ambiguous. Germline values: CDR1 SGHTA, CDR2 FQGTGA. The V end lost 2 bases, the J end lost 2 bases, and 15 bases lay between the germline ends. CDR3 length: 16 residues. The CDR3 nucleotides are TGTGCCAGCAGCTTAGGTCCAGACGGGGAGAACTATGGCTACACCTTC. This encodes CASSLGPDGENYGYTF.